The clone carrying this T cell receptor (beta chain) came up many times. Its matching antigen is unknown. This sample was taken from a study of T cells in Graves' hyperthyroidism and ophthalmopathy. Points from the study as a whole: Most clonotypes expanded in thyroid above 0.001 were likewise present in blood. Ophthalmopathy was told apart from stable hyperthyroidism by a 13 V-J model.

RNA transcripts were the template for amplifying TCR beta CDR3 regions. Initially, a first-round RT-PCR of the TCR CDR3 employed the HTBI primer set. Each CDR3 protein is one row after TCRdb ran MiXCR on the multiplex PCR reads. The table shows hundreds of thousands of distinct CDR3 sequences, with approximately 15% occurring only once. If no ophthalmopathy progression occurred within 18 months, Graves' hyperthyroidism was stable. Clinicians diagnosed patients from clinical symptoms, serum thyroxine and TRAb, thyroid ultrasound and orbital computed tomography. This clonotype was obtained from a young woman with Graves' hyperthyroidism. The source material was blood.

This CDR3 reads CASSALSGRGDEQYF. The CDR3 DNA reads as TGTGCCAGCAGCGCTCTAAGCGGGAGAGGCGACGAGCAGTACTTC. The V and J genes are TRBV7-2 and TRBJ2-7; 8 nucleotides agree with TRBD2. Germline CDR1 and CDR2: SGHTA and FQGNSA. J gave up 5 bases and V 5 bases, and 11 bases lay outside the gene matches. The CDR3 loop spans 15 amino acids.